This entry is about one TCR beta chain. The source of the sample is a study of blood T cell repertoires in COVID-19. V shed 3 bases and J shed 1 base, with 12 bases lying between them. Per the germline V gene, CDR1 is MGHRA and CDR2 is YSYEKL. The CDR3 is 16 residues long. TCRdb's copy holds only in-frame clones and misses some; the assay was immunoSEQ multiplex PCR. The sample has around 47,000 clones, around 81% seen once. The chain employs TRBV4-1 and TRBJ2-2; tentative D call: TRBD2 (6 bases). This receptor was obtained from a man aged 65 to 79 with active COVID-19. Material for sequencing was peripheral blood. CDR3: CASSHFSEGNTGELFF. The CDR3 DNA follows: TGCGCCAGCAGCCATTTCTCGGAGGGGAACACCGGGGAGCTGTTTTTT.